The 23 T cell receptor beta chains below all came from one sample that was sequenced in a study of blood T cell repertoires in COVID-19. Clones were sequenced by immunoSEQ multiplex PCR, and TCRdb holds only the in-frame ones, with some missing. The table includes roughly 570,000 clones, roughly nine tenths detected once. Sequencing was carried out using peripheral blood. These receptors all stem from a woman between 50 and 59 years old with COVID-19, enrolled during active disease.

This chain connects TRBV13 to TRBJ2-3; 13 positions agree with TRBD2. The CDR3 length is 18 residues. V shed 4 bases and J 2 bases; nucleotides not matched to a gene: 9. Germline values: CDR1 PRHDT, CDR2 FYEKMQ (reference sequence). The DNA of the CDR3 is TGTGCCAGCAGCTCTCGGACAGGGACTAGCGGGGCCACAGATACGCAGTATTTT. It is translated as CASSSRTGTSGATDTQYF.

Here the CDR3 reads CASSQSGTGDEQYF. CDR3 in DNA: TGTGCCAGCAGCCAATCCGGGACAGGTGACGAGCAGTACTTC. The chain links TRBV3-1 (or the pseudogene TRBV3-2) to TRBJ2-7, with TRBD1 matching over 8 bases. CDR1 is LGHDT, CDR2 YNNKEL, per germline (reference sequence). The CDR3 totals 14 residues. V lost 2 bases to trimming and J lost 5 bases; unmatched junction nucleotides: 5.

The chain combines TRBV5-1 with TRBJ2-3, with D possibly TRBD2 on 5 matching bases. The CDR3 is 14 residues long. CDR1 is SGHRS and CDR2 is YFSETQ in the germline V gene. V lost 1 base and J 5 bases, leaving 11 bases between the germline ends. The CDR3 spells CASSLIDRGDTQYF. CDR3 nucleotides: TGCGCCAGCAGCTTGATCGACCGGGGAGATACGCAGTATTTT.

This chain joins TRBV4-2 and TRBJ2-2, with TRBD2 matching over 11 bases. V trimming: 1 base; J trimming: 10 bases; junction bases outside the gene matches: 5. Germline V CDR1 and CDR2: LGHNA, YNFKEQ. The CDR3 consists of 15 residues. This CDR3 reads CASSQVSGGAVELFF. The CDR3 region has the DNA TGTGCCAGCAGCCAAGTTAGCGGGGGGGCCGTGGAGCTGTTTTTT.

The chain couples TRBV4-2 to TRBJ1-2; D unresolved. Germline V lookup: CDR1 LGHNA, CDR2 YNFKEQ. V dropped 0 bases and J dropped 4 bases, with 12 bases sitting between them. This CDR3 spans 15 amino acids. The CDR3 reads CASSQDHRGFYGYTF. Written as DNA, the CDR3 is TGTGCCAGCAGCCAAGACCACCGTGGCTTCTATGGCTACACCTTC.

CDR3 sequence: CASSQEGALQGNTIYF. In nucleotides, the CDR3 is TGTGCCAGCAGCCAAGAGGGGGCACTGCAAGGAAACACCATATATTTT. The rearrangement uses TRBV3-1 (or the pseudogene TRBV3-2) and TRBJ1-3; tentatively, D is TRBD1 (6 bases). The ends were cut back, 0 bases at V and 4 bases at J, with 13 bases in the middle. CDR3 length equals 16 residues. The germline V gene encodes CDR1 LGHDT and CDR2 YNNKEL (reference sequence).

This clone was seen just once. As DNA, the CDR3 is TGCGCCAGCAGCTTAGGGACAGGGAAAGGAAACACCATATATTTT. It codes for CASSLGTGKGNTIYF. The V call is TRBV5-1, the J call TRBJ1-3; TRBD1 aligns across 9 bases. With V trimmed by 2 bases and J by 4 bases, 4 bases remained unmatched. This CDR3 is 15 amino acids long. Germline CDR1 and CDR2: SGHRS and YFSETQ. The full variable domain, rest sourced from reference TRBV5-1 and TRBJ1-3, is KAGVTQTPRYLIKTRGQQVTLSCSPISGHRSVSWYQQTPGQGLQFLFEYFSETQRNKGNFPGRFSGRQFSNSRSEMNVSTLELGDSALYLCASSLGTGKGNTIYFGEGSWLTVV.

The chain carries TRBV24-1 and TRBJ1-5; D might be TRBD1 (5 bases). CDR1 KGHDR and CDR2 SFDVKD come from the germline V gene. The CDR3 spans 14 residues. Between the trimmed V and J ends, which lost 2 bases and 7 bases, there was a span of 11 bases. CDR3 region: CATSDSFRAQPQHF. The CDR3 region has the DNA TGTGCCACCAGTGATTCTTTCAGGGCCCAGCCCCAGCATTTT.

This sequence joins TRBV9 and TRBJ2-3; TRBD2 is a possible D gene (5 bases). Trimming pared 7 bases from V and 2 bases from J, leaving 11 bases between. The CDR3 sequence is 13 residues long. Per germline, CDR1 SGDLS and CDR2 YYNGEE. The DNA of the CDR3 is TGTGCCAGCGAGCCCGGGGTCACAGATACGCAGTATTTT. Translating it yields CASEPGVTDTQYF.

V usage is TRBV3-1 (or the pseudogene TRBV3-2) and J usage is TRBJ2-7; weak D call: TRBD2 (5 bases). Germline V CDR1 and CDR2: LGHDT, YNNKEL (reference sequence). Trimming stripped 1 base from V and 8 bases from J, with 12 bases between. The CDR3 covers 13 residues. CDR3 loop: CASSQAGLVKQYF. CDR3 nucleotide sequence: TGTGCCAGCAGCCAAGCCGGACTGGTGAAGCAGTACTTC.

V usage is TRBV5-1 and J usage is TRBJ1-2, with D maybe TRBD1 (6 bases). Trimming cost V 5 bases and J 2 bases, with 13 bases left between them. The CDR3 sequence is 14 residues long. Per the germline V gene, CDR1 is SGHRS and CDR2 is YFSETQ. CDR3 loop: CASRQRTENYGYTF. The CDR3 DNA reads TGCGCCAGCAGGCAACGGACAGAAAACTATGGCTACACCTTC.

V is TRBV7-2 and J is TRBJ2-1, with TRBD2 identical over 7 bases. This CDR3 spans 16 amino acids. CDR1 and CDR2 from the germline V gene are SGHTA and FQGNSA. J was trimmed by 4 bases and V by 5 bases; bases with no gene match: 11. CDR3 sequence: CASSPGGGGRYNEQFF. CDR3 nucleotide sequence: TGTGCCAGCAGCCCTGGGGGGGGTGGGCGGTACAATGAGCAGTTCTTC. Filled out from reference TRBV7-2 and TRBJ2-1, the complete variable domain reads GAGVSQSPSNKVTEKGKDVELRCDPISGHTALYWYRQSLGQGLEFLIYFQGNSAPDKSGLPSDRFSAERTGGSVSTLTIQRTQQEDSAVYLCASSPGGGGRYNEQFFGPGTRLTVL.

This chain joins TRBV7-9 and TRBJ2-2; D is ambiguous. There are 16 residues in the CDR3. Germline CDR1 SEHNR, CDR2 FQNEAQ (reference sequence). Deletions cut 1 base from V and 5 bases from J, with 14 bases between. As DNA, the CDR3 is TGTGCCAGCAGCTTAGTAGGCCGAGGATGGACCGGGGAGCTGTTTTTT. Amino acids: CASSLVGRGWTGELFF.

The CDR3 DNA sequence: TGCGCCAGCAAAAGGTTCGAGGGGGCTGGCGACGAGCAGTACTTC. It is translated as CASKRFEGAGDEQYF. The chain recombines TRBV4-1 with TRBJ2-7, with TRBD1 matching over 7 bases. Per germline, CDR1 MGHRA and CDR2 YSYEKL. This CDR3 spans 15 amino acids. V shed 7 bases, J shed 5 bases, and the junction held 14 bases outside the gene matches.

The chain combines TRBV28 with TRBJ2-3; D perhaps matches TRBD2 (5 bases). Germline loops: CDR1 MDHEN, CDR2 SYDVKM. The CDR3 totals 13 residues. Trimming removed 5 bases from V and 6 bases from J, with 12 bases in between. CDR3 sequence (DNA): TGTGCCAGCAGTCTCCAAAGGAGGGATACGCAGTATTTT. This gives the protein CASSLQRRDTQYF. Supplemented by reference TRBV28 and TRBJ2-3, the full variable domain reads DVKVTQSSRYLVKRTGEKVFLECVQDMDHENMFWYRQDPGLGLRLIYFSYDVKMKEKGDIPEGYSVSREKKERFSLILESASTNQTSMYLCASSLQRRDTQYFGPGTRLTVL.

The chain links TRBV5-1 to TRBJ1-2; D is perhaps TRBD1 (6 bases). Per the germline V gene, CDR1 is SGHRS and CDR2 is YFSETQ. The CDR3 runs to 15 residues. V lost 3 bases and J 6 bases, leaving 18 bases between the germline ends. The CDR3, as DNA: TGCGCCAGCAGCTCGCAACCGCAGGGGAGTGATGGCTACACCTTC. Translating gives CASSSQPQGSDGYTF.

The chain has TRBV18 and TRBJ1-1, with TRBD1 identical over 10 bases. Germline values: CDR1 KGHSH, CDR2 LQKENI. The J segment lost 5 bases and the V segment lost 3 bases, leaving 6 bases of the junction unmatched. The CDR3 loop spans 15 amino acids. In nucleotides, the CDR3 is TGTGCCAGCTCACCGGGGACAGGGGATCGGACTGAAGCTTTCTTT. This sequence encodes CASSPGTGDRTEAFF. Combining the CDR3 with reference TRBV18 and TRBJ1-1 gives the whole variable domain NAGVMQNPRHLVRRRGQEARLRCSPMKGHSHVYWYRQLPEEGLKFMVYLQKENIIDESGMPKERFSAEFPKEGPSILRIQQVVRGDSAAYFCASSPGTGDRTEAFFGQGTRLTVV.

The chain is built from TRBV29-1 and TRBJ1-2, with a weak D call TRBD1 (6 bases). V shed 3 bases and J shed 9 bases, with 11 bases lying between them. From germline, CDR1 is SQVTM and CDR2 ANQGSEA. This CDR3 is 11 amino acids long. CDR3 sequence: CSVDGGGRYTF. In DNA, the CDR3 is TGCAGCGTTGATGGGGGGGGCCGCTACACCTTC.

This sequence joins TRBV7-2 and TRBJ2-4; 13 positions agree with TRBD2. Per the germline V gene, CDR1 is SGHTA and CDR2 is FQGNSA. V shed 1 base, J shed 7 bases, and the junction held 7 bases outside the gene matches. The CDR3 spans 17 residues. This CDR3 is CASSLEWTSGGGNIQYF. Here the CDR3 DNA reads TGTGCCAGCAGCTTAGAGTGGACTAGCGGGGGTGGGAACATTCAGTACTTC.

The chain carries TRBV20-1 and TRBJ1-2, with a weak D call TRBD1 (5 bases). Germline V gene lookup returns CDR1 DFQATT and CDR2 SNEGSKA (reference sequence). Trimming left V 3 bases short and J 11 bases short, with 19 bases between. The CDR3 length is 13 residues. This chain's CDR3 is CSASARAGRRYTF. The DNA for the CDR3 is TGCAGTGCTAGTGCCCGCGCAGGGAGGCGTTACACCTTC.

The V gene is TRBV4-1, the J gene TRBJ1-2; D not resolved. CDR1 MGHRA and CDR2 YSYEKL come from the germline V gene. Trimming cost V 1 base and J 2 bases, with 20 bases left between them. This CDR3 contains 18 residues. CDR3 region: CASSQVIRRRDSNYGYTF. The CDR3 DNA reads TGCGCCAGCAGCCAAGTAATAAGGAGACGGGATTCCAACTATGGCTACACCTTC.

Remarks on this clone: Other DNA sequences from this sample encode an identical CDR3 as well. This rearrangement joins TRBV28 to TRBJ1-5; D not certain. Germline lookup yields CDR1 MDHEN and CDR2 SYDVKM. Trimming took off 6 bases at V and 0 bases at J, with 9 bases between the two ends. This CDR3 has 14 amino acids. In nucleotides, the CDR3 is TGTGCCAGCAGCCCTAGAATTAGCAATCAGCCCCAGCATTTT. This translates into CASSPRISNQPQHF.

The chain carries TRBV6-1 and TRBJ1-1; D unclear. CDR1 and CDR2 from the germline V gene are MNHNS and SASEGT. V shed 2 bases and J shed 6 bases, with 13 bases lying between them. This CDR3 has 14 residues. The CDR3 DNA reads as TGTGCCAGCAGTGAACAGAGGGAGTTGGCTGAAGCTTTCTTT. Its protein is CASSEQRELAEAFF.